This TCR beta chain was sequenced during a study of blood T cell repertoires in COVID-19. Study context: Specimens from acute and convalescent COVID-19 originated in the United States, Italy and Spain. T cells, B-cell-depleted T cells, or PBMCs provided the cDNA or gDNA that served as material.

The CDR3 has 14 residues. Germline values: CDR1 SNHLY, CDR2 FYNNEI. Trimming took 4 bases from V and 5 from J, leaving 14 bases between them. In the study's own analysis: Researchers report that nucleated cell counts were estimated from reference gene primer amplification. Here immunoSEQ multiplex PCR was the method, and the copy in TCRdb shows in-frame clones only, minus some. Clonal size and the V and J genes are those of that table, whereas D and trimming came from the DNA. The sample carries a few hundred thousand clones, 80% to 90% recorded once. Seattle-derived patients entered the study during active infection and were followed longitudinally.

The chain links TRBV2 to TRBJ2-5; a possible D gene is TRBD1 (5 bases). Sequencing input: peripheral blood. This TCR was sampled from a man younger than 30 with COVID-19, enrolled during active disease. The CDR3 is CASSVRVISETQYF. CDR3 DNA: TGTGCCAGCAGTGTCAGGGTTATTTCGGAGACCCAGTACTTC.